The 14 T cell receptor beta chains listed next were all sequenced from one sample in a study of tumor-infiltrating lymphocytes in primary liver carcinoma (dated by TCRdb to about 2017). TRIzol reagent was used to extract blood RNA from unsorted whole blood, while the DNeasy Blood & Tissue kit provided the germline DNA. Sequencer: Illumina HiSeq 2500. Using a constant-region primer and ProtoScript II reverse transcriptase, TCRbeta-specific cDNA was reverse-transcribed from 450 to 650 ng total RNA. The TCRbeta libraries were prepared through three rounds of nested multiplex PCR following a slightly modified ARM-PCR procedure. Each of the first two PCR rounds ran for approximately 10 cycles using multiplex TRBV1-TRBV30 forward primers together with a Cbeta reverse primer. TCRdb handled the public reads itself, with Q25 trimming in fastp and clone calling in MiXCR, and kept productive beta chains. Under each unique CDR3 protein, matching rows form one entry showing the most common genes and DNA. The sample table records 180,000 or so distinct CDR3 sequences; about 55% of these occur just once. Approximately 68% of the sample is held by the ten biggest clonotypes.

The specimen sequenced was peripheral blood. The receptor source for this set is a middle-aged man with primary liver carcinoma and hepatitis B virus infection.

This clonotype was observed a handful of times. The J gene is TRBJ2-1, the V gene TRBV5-8; D not resolved. CDR3 length: 15 residues. Germline CDR1 SGHTS, CDR2 YDEGEE. V was trimmed by 2 bases and J by 2 bases, leaving 11 bases between them. Here the CDR3 reads CASSFATPAYNEQFF. CDR3 DNA: TGTGCCAGCAGCTTCGCGACTCCGGCCTACAATGAGCAGTTCTTC.

A remark on this clonotype: An end of the junction does not agree with germline; a read error may underlie this. The V gene is TRBV11-2, the J gene TRBJ2-7, with 11 positions matching TRBD2. Looked up from germline, CDR1 is SGHAT and CDR2 is FQNNGV. The CDR3 is made up of 14 amino acids. The CDR3, as DNA: TGTGTCAGCGGCTTAGGGACTAGCGGCCTCGAGCAGTACTTC. Translation gives CVSGLGTSGLEQYF. Complete variable domain (other parts from reference TRBV11-2 and TRBJ2-7): EAGVAQSPRYKIIEKRQSVAFWCNPISGHATLYWYQQILGQGPKLLIQFQNNGVVDDSQLPKDRFSAERLKGVDSTLKIQPAKLEDSAVYLCVSGLGTSGLEQYFGPGTRLTVT.

With regard to this clonotype: Because the CDR3 is missing its conserved closing phenylalanine or tryptophan, this is likely a read error. In nucleotides, the CDR3 is TGTGCCAGCAGTCCCAGAAACGGAGAGCAGTTCCTC. Translated, it gives CASSPRNGEQFL. This rearrangement joins TRBV6-5 to TRBJ2-1, with D uncertain. The length of the CDR3 is 12 residues. Looked up from germline, CDR1 is MNHEY and CDR2 is SVGAGI. Deletions cut 5 bases from V and 10 bases from J, with 12 bases between.

This clonotype was seen more than once but under ten times. The chain combines TRBV12-3 or TRBV12-4 with TRBJ2-2, with 9 nucleotides matching TRBD1. The CDR3 is 14 amino acids. V lost 10 bases, J lost 4 bases, and 7 bases stayed unmatched. Here the CDR3 reads CAIPQGAGTGELFF. The CDR3 DNA sequence: TGTGCCATACCACAGGGGGCCGGCACCGGGGAGCTGTTTTTT.

The chain carries TRBV29-1 and TRBJ2-5; D is possibly TRBD2 (5 bases). Germline V gives CDR1 SQVTM, CDR2 ANQGSEA. Trimming removed 4 bases from V and 9 bases from J, with 15 bases in between. This CDR3 has 12 amino acids. In DNA form, the CDR3 reads TGCAGCGTTGCAAGGCCGGACGGGGCCCAGTACTTC. This translates into CSVARPDGAQYF.

Of note for this clonotype: This likely comes from a read error, as the CDR3 has no conserved phenylalanine or tryptophan at its end. This sequence joins TRBV29-1 and TRBJ2-5; TRBD2 agrees at 10 bases. CDR3 size: 16 residues. Germline-derived CDR1 and CDR2 are SQVTM and ANQGSEA. Trimming removed 3 bases from V and 4 bases from J; junction bases left unmatched: 11. The CDR3 region is CSVELASGRSRETQYI. CDR3 nucleotide sequence: TGCAGCGTTGAGTTGGCTAGCGGGAGAAGTAGAGAGACCCAGTACATC.

This clonotype was seen only once. The junction and the germline gene differ at one end; a read error may be behind it. This rearrangement joins TRBV11-3 to TRBJ2-5, with D possibly TRBD1 on 6 matching bases. Germline CDR1 reads SGHNT; CDR2 reads YENEEA. The CDR3 totals 16 residues. CDR3 nucleotides: TGTGCCAACAGCTTAGAAAGGGAGACAGGCCAAGAGACCCAGTACTTC. This translates into CANSLERETGQETQYF. Full variable domain (outside the CDR3, taken from reference TRBV11-3 and TRBJ2-5): EAGVVQSPRYKIIEKKQPVAFWCNPISGHNTLYWYLQNLGQGPELLIRYENEEAVDDSQLPKDRFSAERLKGVDSTLKIQPAELGDSAVYLCANSLERETGQETQYFGPGTRLLVL.

The rearrangement uses TRBV29-1 and TRBJ2-1, with 9 nucleotides matching TRBD2. This CDR3 region has 16 residues. The germline CDR1 and CDR2 sequences are SQVTM and ANQGSEA. With 7 bases clipped from V and 5 bases from J, the junction kept 15 bases outside the gene matches. CDR3 protein: CSALNGRTSANNEQFF. The CDR3 coding sequence is TGCAGCGCCCTAAATGGCCGGACTAGCGCAAACAATGAGCAGTTCTTC.

Comment on this clonotype: A much larger clone differs from this one at a single base, so this may be a read error. The V and J genes are TRBV29-1 and TRBJ2-2; the match to TRBD2 covers 7 bases. The CDR3 is 16 residues long. Germline V CDR1 and CDR2: SQVTM, ANQGSEA. The CDR3 region has the DNA TGCAGCGTTGAAGAAGGTGGGAGGGAGAACACCGTGGAGCTGTTTTTT. Amino acid sequence: CSVEEGGRENTVELFF.

The chain combines TRBV4-2 with TRBJ2-7, with 7 bases fitting TRBD2. Germline trimming cut 0 bases from V and 0 bases from J; bases unmatched to any gene: 5. Germline lookup yields CDR1 LGHNA and CDR2 YNFKEQ. This CDR3 is built from 16 residues. CDR3 sequence (DNA): TGTGCCAGCAGCCAAGATGCGGGAGTAACCTCCTACGAGCAGTACTTC. Its translation is CASSQDAGVTSYEQYF.

Note on this clonotype: At one end, the junction sequence differs from germline, possibly due to a read error. This chain uses TRBV11-1 with TRBJ1-3, with D hard to call. The CDR3 is made up of 15 amino acids. Germline assignment: CDR1 SGHAT and CDR2 FQDESV (reference sequence). CDR3 in amino acids: CASSLETFSENTIYF. The CDR3 nucleotides are TGTGCCAGCAGCTTGGAGACGTTCTCTGAAAACACCATATATTTT.

DNA of the CDR3: TGCAGCGCCACCTCAAGTGGTCTCTATGGCTACACCTTC. Translation: CSATSSGLYGYTF. The chain has TRBV29-1 and TRBJ1-2; D gene unclear. The CDR3 is made up of 13 amino acids. The V end lost 7 bases, the J end lost 4 bases, and 16 bases lay between the germline ends. Germline CDR1 reads SQVTM; CDR2 reads ANQGSEA.

Note on this clonotype: One end of the junction is discordant with germline, which a read error may explain. CDR3 sequence reads: CVSSQRLDLRTGELFF. CDR3 bases: TGTGTCAGCAGCCAGAGACTAGACCTCCGGACCGGGGAGCTGTTTTTT. The V gene is TRBV4-2, the J gene TRBJ2-2; TRBD2 might be the D (6 bases). This CDR3 is 16 amino acids long. Germline CDR1 LGHNA, CDR2 YNFKEQ.

With regard to this clonotype: Just one base apart from a much larger clone, this may be a read error. The rearrangement uses TRBV6-1 and TRBJ2-7; TRBD1 agrees at 7 bases. The germline CDR1 and CDR2 sequences are MNHNS and SASEGT. The CDR3 has 15 residues. CDR3 nucleotide sequence: TGTGCCAGCGGGGCTCCGGGACAGAGATCCTACGAGCGGTACTTC. As protein: CASGAPGQRSYERYF.